This TCR beta chain was captured by sequencing in a study of monozygotic twins with inflammatory bowel disease. Donors gave about 2.5 ml of blood apiece. TCRdb reprocessed the 5' RACE reads; each CDR3 protein has one entry and no DNA is given. Its table lists approximately 120,000 distinct CDR3 sequences. The CDR3 loop spans 14 amino acids. Germline V gene data show CDR1 as DFQATT and CDR2 as SNEGSKA (reference sequence). Study results and limitations: Support for any single strong IBD-associated signal or clonotype was not found.

As for this clonotype: Its cognate antigen is unknown.

V and J are TRBV20-1 and TRBJ2-2. Specimen: blood. This clonotype was obtained from a human donor with ulcerative colitis or Crohn's disease, or a healthy co-twin of an affected twin (not recorded which). CDR3: CSARDREVTGELFF.